A selection of T cell receptor beta chains follows, all from one sample in a study of T-cell reconstitution after alpha-beta-depleted transplantation in children. From the PCR reads, TCRdb called clonotypes with MiXCR, one entry per CDR3 protein. Of about 640,000 distinct CDR3 sequences in the sample, roughly 17% were seen once. The sample consisted of PBMCs from the stem cell graft donor, taken from the stem cell graft. All receptors come from a human donor who donated a stem cell graft to a child with acute myeloid leukemia. Each CDR3 is given with its conserved first and last residue. D genes are given only for firm matches. Not all rows give a size; the values are once, few, many and, for expanded clones, a class.

d_call clone_size j_call v_call cdr3_aa cdr3_nt
TRBD2 . TRBJ2-5 TRBV7-7 CASSRLAGAQQETQYF TGTGCCAGCAGCCGACTAGCGGGGGCCCAACAAGAGACCCAGTACTTC
TRBD1 many TRBJ1-2 TRBV6-1 CASSLGQGDGYTF TGTGCCAGCAGCCTCGGACAGGGGGATGGCTACACCTTC
. . TRBJ2-3 TRBV9 CASSEGGEADTQYF TGTGCCAGCAGCGAGGGGGGGGAGGCAGATACGCAGTATTTT
TRBD1 . TRBJ2-2 TRBV5-6 CASGRDRNTGELFF TGTGCCAGCGGCAGGGACAGAAACACCGGGGAGCTGTTTTTT
. . TRBJ2-3 TRBV3-1 CASSLRGGGYTDTQYF TGTGCCAGCAGCCTCCGCGGCGGGGGCTACACAGATACGCAGTATTTT
TRBD2 . TRBJ2-3 TRBV20-1 CSATGGPITDTQYF TGCAGTGCTACGGGGGGGCCTATCACAGATACGCAGTATTTT
TRBD2 many TRBJ2-1 TRBV6-4 CASSESGAYNEQFF TGTGCCAGCAGTGAAAGCGGGGCATACAATGAGCAGTTCTTC
TRBD1 many TRBJ2-3 TRBV27 CASTRTGARTSTDTQYF TGTGCCAGCACCCGGACAGGAGCTCGAACTAGCACAGATACGCAGTATTTT
TRBD2 . TRBJ2-5 TRBV6-2/TRBV6-3 CASSLQLAGYPETQYF TGTGCCAGCAGTCTCCAACTAGCGGGGTACCCAGAGACCCAGTACTTC
. . TRBJ1-4 TRBV4-3 CASSQDGVLVREKLFF TGCGCCAGCAGCCAAGATGGGGTCCTGGTCAGGGAAAAACTGTTTTTT
TRBD2 few TRBJ2-1 TRBV6-1 CASRKTSGPSYNEQFF TGTGCCAGCAGGAAGACTAGCGGACCCTCCTACAATGAGCAGTTCTTC
TRBD1 . TRBJ1-1 TRBV7-9 CASTQPGQQNTEAFF TGTGCCAGCACCCAACCGGGACAGCAGAACACTGAAGCTTTCTTT
TRBD2 . TRBJ2-1 TRBV4-2 CASSQDGAGDHNEQFF TGTGCCAGCAGCCAAGATGGGGCGGGGGACCACAATGAGCAGTTCTTC
. many TRBJ1-2 TRBV9 CASSGSGDGYTF TGTGCCAGCAGCGGTTCGGGGGACGGCTACACCTTC
TRBD1 few TRBJ2-7 TRBV5-1 CASSDQGARSQQYF TGCGCCAGCAGCGATCAGGGGGCGCGATCACAGCAGTACTTC
. many TRBJ2-1 TRBV15 CATSRDHVILHNEQFF TGTGCCACCAGCAGAGATCACGTCATACTCCACAATGAGCAGTTCTTC
. many TRBJ2-1 TRBV20-1 CSALSGGSTYNEQFF TGCAGTGCTCTTAGCGGTGGAAGCACCTACAATGAGCAGTTCTTC
TRBD1 . TRBJ2-7 TRBV9 CASAYGTGPHEQYF TGTGCCAGCGCCTACGGGACAGGGCCCCACGAGCAGTACTTC
TRBD1 . TRBJ1-2 TRBV5-1 CASSSTGGIYGYTF TGCGCCAGCAGCTCGACAGGGGGAATCTATGGCTACACCTTC
. many TRBJ1-6 TRBV20-1 CSARRGHGSPLHF TGCAGTGCTAGGAGGGGACACGGATCACCCCTCCACTTT
. . TRBJ2-6 TRBV9 CASSVAGGGANVLTF TGTGCCAGCAGCGTAGCGGGCGGCGGGGCCAACGTCCTGACTTTC
. few TRBJ1-1 TRBV27 CASSLWLGQNTEAFF TGTGCCAGCAGTTTATGGCTCGGACAGAACACTGAAGCTTTCTTT
TRBD1 many TRBJ1-2 TRBV6-1 CASRGQGHYYGYTF TGTGCCAGCAGGGGACAGGGGCACTACTATGGCTACACCTTC
. many TRBJ1-4 TRBV20-1 CSARVRDPNEKLFF TGCAGTGCTAGAGTTAGGGACCCTAATGAAAAACTGTTTTTT
. few TRBJ2-7 TRBV7-2 CASSSPGTTGQYF TGTGCCAGCAGCTCGCCAGGGACGACCGGGCAGTACTTC
. many TRBJ1-5 TRBV24-1 CATSVAYSNQPQHF TGTGCCACCAGTGTTGCCTATAGCAATCAGCCCCAGCATTTT
. many TRBJ1-1 TRBV20-1 CSARVLGERNTEAFF TGCAGTGCTAGAGTATTAGGGGAGAGGAACACTGAAGCTTTCTTT
. few TRBJ2-1 TRBV6-1 CASSPTGSHAYNEQFF TGTGCCAGCAGCCCTACAGGCTCCCACGCCTACAATGAGCAGTTCTTC
TRBD1 few TRBJ2-5 TRBV7-2 CASSLPLGQGKTQYF TGTGCCAGCAGCTTACCCCTAGGACAGGGGAAGACCCAGTACTTC
. many TRBJ2-1 TRBV20-1 CSVDGAADEQFF TGCAGTGTTGACGGGGCGGCGGATGAGCAGTTCTTC